One T cell receptor beta chain is described in this entry. The source of the sample is a study of T cell responses to AZD1222 COVID-19 vaccine. The germline V and J ends were trimmed by 5 bases and 1 base, with 18 bases remaining between them. Germline V gene lookup returns CDR1 MDHEN and CDR2 SYDVKM. The CDR3 is 16 amino acids. The repertoire was sequenced with immunoSEQ multiplex PCR; TCRdb's copy has only in-frame clones and lacks some. Here the sample spans around 140,000 clones, roughly 92% being singletons. The source is an adult in good health. Here the sequenced sample was peripheral blood, taken on day 0 of AZD1222 vaccination. The V call is TRBV28, the J call TRBJ2-7, with no clear D. In DNA form, the CDR3 reads TGTGCCAGCAGTCATAAACTCTGGGCTGTATCCTACGAGCAGTACTTC. Translating it yields CASSHKLWAVSYEQYF.